The T cell receptor beta chain described here comes from a study of cytomegalovirus exposure and HLA in healthy donors. Study results and caveats: Cytomegalovirus status was reportedly diagnosed by the classifier with high specificity and sensitivity. The tendency of first-cohort TCR clusters to co-occur in the 100 to 150 validation repertoires was identified by a subsequent analysis.

The donors were part of the validation cohort of 95 to 150 subjects. That cohort was separate from the first cohort, which comprised fewer than 800 subjects. TCRdb's table, derived via immunoSEQ multiplex PCR, lists solely in-frame clones and lacks some. The repertoire holds about 240,000 clones, with roughly 86% as singletons. The germline gives CDR1 SGHVS, CDR2 FNYEAQ. V was clipped by 1 base and J by 6 bases; unmatched bases: 3. This CDR3 contains 15 residues. To note about this clone: Its antigen is not known.

This TCR came from a woman under 40 in good health and CMV-seropositive. The V call is TRBV7-6, the J call TRBJ1-4; 9 nucleotides align to TRBD1. The sequencing input was PBMCs. CDR3 in amino acids: CASSLGTGEDEKLFF. CDR3 DNA: TGTGCCAGCAGCTTAGGGACAGGGGAGGATGAAAAACTGTTTTTT.